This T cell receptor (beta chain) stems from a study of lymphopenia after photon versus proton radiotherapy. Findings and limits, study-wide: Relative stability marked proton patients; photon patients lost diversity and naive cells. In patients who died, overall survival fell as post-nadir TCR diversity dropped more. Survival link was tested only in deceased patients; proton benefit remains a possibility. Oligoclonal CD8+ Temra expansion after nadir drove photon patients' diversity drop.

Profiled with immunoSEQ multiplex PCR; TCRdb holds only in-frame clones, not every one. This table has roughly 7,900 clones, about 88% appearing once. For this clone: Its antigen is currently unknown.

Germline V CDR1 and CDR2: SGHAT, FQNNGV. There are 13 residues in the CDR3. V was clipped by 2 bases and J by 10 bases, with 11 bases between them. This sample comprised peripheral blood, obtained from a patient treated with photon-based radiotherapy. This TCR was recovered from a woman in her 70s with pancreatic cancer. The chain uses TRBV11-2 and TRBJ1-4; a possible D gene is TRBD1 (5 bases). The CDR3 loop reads CASSLRDGGKLFF. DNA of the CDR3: TGTGCCAGCAGCTTACGGGATGGGGGAAAACTGTTTTTT.